Listed here is a single T cell receptor (beta chain). Per the authors' pipeline: The authors estimated nucleated cell counts from reference gene primer amplification. TCRdb's table, derived via immunoSEQ multiplex PCR, lists solely in-frame clones and lacks some. V and J calls and clone size are those listed in that table; D and trimming were worked out from the DNA. The data show about 220,000 clones, over 75% seen once. This entry is derived from a study of blood T cell repertoires in COVID-19. Study-level information: Samples came from the United States, Italy and Spain, spanning acute and convalescent COVID-19. PBMCs, B-cell-depleted T cells, or T cells provided the cDNA or gDNA that made up the material.

There are 14 residues in the CDR3. The germline V gene has CDR1 SGHNT and CDR2 YENEEA. Trimming cost V 5 bases and J 7 bases, with 12 bases left between them. Sequenced sample: peripheral blood. The sequence was collected from a human donor in a cohort sampled during active COVID-19. The J gene is TRBJ1-6, the V gene TRBV11-3, with a tentative D call TRBD1 (5 bases). The CDR3 reads CASSRRGENSPLHF. The CDR3 nucleotides read TGTGCCAGCAGCCGTAGGGGCGAGAATTCACCCCTCCACTTT. The entire variable domain, with the rest obtained from reference TRBV11-3 and TRBJ1-6, is as follows: EAGVVQSPRYKIIEKKQPVAFWCNPISGHNTLYWYLQNLGQGPELLIRYENEEAVDDSQLPKDRFSAERLKGVDSTLKIQPAELGDSAVYLCASSRRGENSPLHFGNGTRLTVT.